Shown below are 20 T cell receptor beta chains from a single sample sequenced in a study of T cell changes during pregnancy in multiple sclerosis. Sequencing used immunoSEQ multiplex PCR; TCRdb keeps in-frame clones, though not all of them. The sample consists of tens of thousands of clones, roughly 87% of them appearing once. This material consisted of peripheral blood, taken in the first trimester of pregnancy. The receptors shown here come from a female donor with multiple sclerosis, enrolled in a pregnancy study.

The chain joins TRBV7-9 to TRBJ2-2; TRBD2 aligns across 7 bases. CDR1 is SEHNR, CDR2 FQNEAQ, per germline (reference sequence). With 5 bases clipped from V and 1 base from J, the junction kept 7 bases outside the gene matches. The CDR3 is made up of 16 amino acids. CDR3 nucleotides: TGTGCCAGCAGCCCCCCGGAGCGGGGGAACACCGGGGAGCTGTTTTTT. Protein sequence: CASSPPERGNTGELFF.

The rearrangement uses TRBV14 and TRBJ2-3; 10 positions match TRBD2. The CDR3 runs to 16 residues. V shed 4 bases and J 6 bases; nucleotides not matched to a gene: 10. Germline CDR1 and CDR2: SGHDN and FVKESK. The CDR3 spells CASSRTGTSVRDTQYF. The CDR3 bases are TGTGCCAGCAGCCGAACCGGGACTAGCGTTAGGGATACGCAGTATTTT.

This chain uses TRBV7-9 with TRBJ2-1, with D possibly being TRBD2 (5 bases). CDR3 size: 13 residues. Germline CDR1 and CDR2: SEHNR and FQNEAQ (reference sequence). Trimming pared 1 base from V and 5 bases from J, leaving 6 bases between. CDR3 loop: CASSLERDNEQFF. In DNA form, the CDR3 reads TGTGCCAGCAGCTTAGAGAGGGACAATGAGCAGTTCTTC.

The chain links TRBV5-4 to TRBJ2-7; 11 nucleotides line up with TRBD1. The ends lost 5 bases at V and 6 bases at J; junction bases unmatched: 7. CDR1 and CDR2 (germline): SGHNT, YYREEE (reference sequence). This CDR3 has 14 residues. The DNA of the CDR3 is TGTGCCAGCAGGATCGGGACAGGGGGAGGCGAGCAGTACTTC. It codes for CASRIGTGGGEQYF.

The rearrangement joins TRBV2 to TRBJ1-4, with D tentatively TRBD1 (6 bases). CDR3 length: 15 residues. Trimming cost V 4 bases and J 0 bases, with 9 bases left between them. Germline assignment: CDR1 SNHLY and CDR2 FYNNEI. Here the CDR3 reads CASSAWGPTNEKLFF. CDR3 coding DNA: TGTGCCAGCAGTGCCTGGGGGCCAACTAATGAAAAACTGTTTTTT.

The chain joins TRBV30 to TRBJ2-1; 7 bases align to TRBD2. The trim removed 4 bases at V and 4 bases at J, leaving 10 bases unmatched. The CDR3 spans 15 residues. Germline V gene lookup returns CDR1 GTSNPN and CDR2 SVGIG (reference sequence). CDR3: CAWTPLGLGYNEQFF. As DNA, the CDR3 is TGTGCCTGGACCCCGCTAGGACTAGGGTACAATGAGCAGTTCTTC.

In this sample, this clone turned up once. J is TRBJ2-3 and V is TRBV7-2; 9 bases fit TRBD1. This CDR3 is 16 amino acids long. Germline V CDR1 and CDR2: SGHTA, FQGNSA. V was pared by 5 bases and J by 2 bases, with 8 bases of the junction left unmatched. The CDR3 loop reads CASSPWTGELTDTQYF. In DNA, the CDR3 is TGTGCCAGCAGCCCCTGGACAGGGGAGCTCACAGATACGCAGTATTTT.

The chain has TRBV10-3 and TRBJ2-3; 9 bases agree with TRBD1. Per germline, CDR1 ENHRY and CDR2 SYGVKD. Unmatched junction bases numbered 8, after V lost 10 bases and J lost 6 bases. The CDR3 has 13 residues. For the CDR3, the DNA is TGTGCCACAACCCGGGACAGGGAGGATACGCAGTATTTT. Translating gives CATTRDREDTQYF.

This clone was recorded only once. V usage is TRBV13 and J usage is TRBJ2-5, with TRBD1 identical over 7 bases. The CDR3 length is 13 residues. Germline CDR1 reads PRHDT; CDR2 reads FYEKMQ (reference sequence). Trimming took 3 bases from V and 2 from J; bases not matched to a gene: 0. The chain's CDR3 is CASSLGQQETQYF. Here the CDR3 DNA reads TGTGCCAGCAGCTTGGGACAGCAAGAGACCCAGTACTTC.

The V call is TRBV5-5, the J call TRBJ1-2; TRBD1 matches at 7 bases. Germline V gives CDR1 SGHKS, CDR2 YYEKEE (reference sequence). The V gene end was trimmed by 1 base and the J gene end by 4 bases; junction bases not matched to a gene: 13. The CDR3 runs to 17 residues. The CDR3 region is CASSLTGDGLSTYGYTF. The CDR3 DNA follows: TGTGCCAGCAGCTTGACAGGGGATGGACTGTCTACCTATGGCTACACCTTC.

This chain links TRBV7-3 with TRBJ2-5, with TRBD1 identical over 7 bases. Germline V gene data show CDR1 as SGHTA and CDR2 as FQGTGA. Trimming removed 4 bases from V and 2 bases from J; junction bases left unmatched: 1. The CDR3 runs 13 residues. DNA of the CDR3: TGTGCCAGCAGCTCGGGACAGCAAGAGACCCAGTACTTC. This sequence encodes CASSSGQQETQYF.

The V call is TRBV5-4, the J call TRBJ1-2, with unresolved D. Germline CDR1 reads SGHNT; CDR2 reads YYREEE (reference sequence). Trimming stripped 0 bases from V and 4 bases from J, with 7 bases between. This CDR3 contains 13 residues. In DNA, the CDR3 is TGTGCCAGCAGCTTGGCAGAGGCCTATGGCTACACCTTC. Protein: CASSLAEAYGYTF.

The CDR3 region is CAWSVRGTGGREQYF. Written as DNA, the CDR3 is TGTGCCTGGAGTGTAAGAGGGACAGGGGGGAGGGAGCAGTACTTC. The V gene is TRBV30, the J gene TRBJ2-7, with 11 bases lining up with TRBD1. CDR1 is GTSNPN, CDR2 SVGIG, per germline (reference sequence). The junction had 8 bases not matched to a gene; V was cut back by 0 bases and J by 7 bases. CDR3 length: 15 amino acids.

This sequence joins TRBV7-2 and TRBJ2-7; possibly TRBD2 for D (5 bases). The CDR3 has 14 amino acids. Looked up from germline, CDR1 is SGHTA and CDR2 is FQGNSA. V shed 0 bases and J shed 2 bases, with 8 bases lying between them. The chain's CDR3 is CASSLAAVTYEQYF. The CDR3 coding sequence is TGTGCCAGCAGCTTAGCAGCGGTCACCTACGAGCAGTACTTC.

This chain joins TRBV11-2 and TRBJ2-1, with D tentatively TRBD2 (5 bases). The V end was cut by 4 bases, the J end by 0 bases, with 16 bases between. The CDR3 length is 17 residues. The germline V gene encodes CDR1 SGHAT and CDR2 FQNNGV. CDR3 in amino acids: CASSYQRLISSYNEQFF. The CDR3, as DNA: TGTGCCAGCAGCTACCAGAGACTAATTAGCTCCTACAATGAGCAGTTCTTC.

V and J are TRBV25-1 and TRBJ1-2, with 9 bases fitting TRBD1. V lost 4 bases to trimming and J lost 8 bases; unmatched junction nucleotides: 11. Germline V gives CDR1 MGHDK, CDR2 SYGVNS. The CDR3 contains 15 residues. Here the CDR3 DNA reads TGTGCCAGCAGTGCACGGGACAGGGCGTCTGGGGGCTACACCTTC. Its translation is CASSARDRASGGYTF.

CDR3 residues: CASSPDLVSYEQYF. The CDR3 nucleotides are TGCGCCAGCAGCCCCGACTTGGTCTCCTACGAGCAGTACTTC. The V gene is TRBV10-2, the J gene TRBJ2-7; no clear D. This CDR3 contains 14 residues. The V gene's germline CDR1 is WSHSY and CDR2 SAAADI. Trimming took 6 bases from V and 0 from J, leaving 12 bases between them.

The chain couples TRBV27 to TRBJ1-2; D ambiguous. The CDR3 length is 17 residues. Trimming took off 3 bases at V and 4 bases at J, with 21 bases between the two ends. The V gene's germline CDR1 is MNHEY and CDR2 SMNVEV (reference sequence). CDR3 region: CASSFRVGSDLLYGYTF. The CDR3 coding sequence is TGTGCCAGCAGTTTCCGTGTCGGGTCAGACCTTCTCTATGGCTACACCTTC.

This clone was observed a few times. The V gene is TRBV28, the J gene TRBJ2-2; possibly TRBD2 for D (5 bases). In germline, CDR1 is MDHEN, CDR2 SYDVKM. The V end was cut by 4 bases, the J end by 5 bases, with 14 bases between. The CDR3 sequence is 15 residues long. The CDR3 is CASSSLMEETGELFF. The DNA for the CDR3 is TGTGCCAGCAGTTCCTTGATGGAGGAGACCGGGGAGCTGTTTTTT.

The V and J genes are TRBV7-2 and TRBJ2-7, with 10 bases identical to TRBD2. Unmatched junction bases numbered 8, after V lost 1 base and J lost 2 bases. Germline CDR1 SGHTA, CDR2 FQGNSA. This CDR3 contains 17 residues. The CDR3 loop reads CASSLDVLAGYTYEQYF. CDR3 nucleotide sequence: TGTGCCAGCAGCTTAGACGTACTAGCGGGATACACCTACGAGCAGTACTTC.